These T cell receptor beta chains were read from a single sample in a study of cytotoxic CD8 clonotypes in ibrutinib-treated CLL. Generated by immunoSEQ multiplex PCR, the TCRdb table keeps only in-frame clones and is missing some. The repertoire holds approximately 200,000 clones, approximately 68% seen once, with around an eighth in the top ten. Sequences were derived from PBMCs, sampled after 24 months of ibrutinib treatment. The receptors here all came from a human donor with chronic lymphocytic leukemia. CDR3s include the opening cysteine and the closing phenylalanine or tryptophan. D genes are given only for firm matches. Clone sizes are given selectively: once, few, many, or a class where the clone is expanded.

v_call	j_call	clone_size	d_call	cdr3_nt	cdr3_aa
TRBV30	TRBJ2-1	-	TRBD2	TGTGCCTGGAAGACTGGACTAGCACTGTTCTTC	CAWKTGLALFF
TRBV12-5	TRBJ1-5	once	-	TGTGCTAGTGGCCCCGGGACCTATAGCAATCAGCCCCAGCATTTT	CASGPGTYSNQPQHF
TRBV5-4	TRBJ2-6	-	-	TGTGCCAGCAGCTTAGAATGGGCGGGGGCCAACGTCCTGACTTTC	CASSLEWAGANVLTF
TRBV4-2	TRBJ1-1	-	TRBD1	TGTGCCAGCAGCCCGGGACAGGGGAGAGGCAACACTGAAGCTTTCTTT	CASSPGQGRGNTEAFF
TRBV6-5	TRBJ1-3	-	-	TGTGCCAGCAGTTTCTTACAGGGATCTGGAAACACCATATATTTT	CASSFLQGSGNTIYF
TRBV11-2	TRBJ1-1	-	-	TGTGCCAGCAGCTTCTGGAGGGATGAAGCTTTCTTT	CASSFWRDEAFF
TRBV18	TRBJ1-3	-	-	TGTGCCAGCTCACCAACCTCCGGAGTAAACACCATATATTTT	CASSPTSGVNTIYF
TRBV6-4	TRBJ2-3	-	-	TGTGCCAGCAGTGACATTGGGAGCACAGATACGCAGTATTTT	CASSDIGSTDTQYF
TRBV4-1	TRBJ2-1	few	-	TGCGCCAGCAGCCAGCTAGCCACCTACAATGAGCAGTTCTTC	CASSQLATYNEQFF
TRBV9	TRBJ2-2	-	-	TGTGCCAGCAGCGTGAGGGATCTCGGGGAGCTGTTTTTT	CASSVRDLGELFF
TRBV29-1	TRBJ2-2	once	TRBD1	TGCAGCGCTGAAGCCGGGACAGGGGGCGGCGGGGAGCTGTTTTTT	CSAEAGTGGGGELFF
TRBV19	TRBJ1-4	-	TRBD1	TGTGCCAGTAGTATTGGGACAGGAGAAAATGAAAAACTGTTTTTT	CASSIGTGENEKLFF
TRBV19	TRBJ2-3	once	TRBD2	TGTGCCAGTAGTTTCCGACTAGCGGGAGGAGTAACAGATACGCAGTATTTT	CASSFRLAGGVTDTQYF
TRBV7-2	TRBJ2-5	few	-	TGTGCCAGCAGCTCCGGGACGGGACGGCGTCAAGAGACCCAGTACTTC	CASSSGTGRRQETQYF
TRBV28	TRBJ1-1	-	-	TGTGCCAGCAGTTTATCAGGGAGAGGCACTGAAGCTTTCTTT	CASSLSGRGTEAFF
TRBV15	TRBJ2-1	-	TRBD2	TGTGCCACCAGCAGGGCTAGCGGTTCCTACAATGAGCAGTTCTTC	CATSRASGSYNEQFF
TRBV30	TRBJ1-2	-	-	TGTGCCTGGAGTGCCACCCAAACGACCATGTCATCCGGCTACACCTTC	CAWSATQTTMSSGYTF
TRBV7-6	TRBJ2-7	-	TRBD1	TGTGCCAGCAGCAGAACTCCGGGACAGGGAAACTACGAGCAGTACTTC	CASSRTPGQGNYEQYF
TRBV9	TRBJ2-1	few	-	TGTGCCAGCAGCCCCAAACGGGTTAGGGCAGTCAGCTTATACAATGAGCAGTTCTTC	CASSPKRVRAVSLYNEQFF
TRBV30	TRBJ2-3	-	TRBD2	TGTGCCTGGAGTTTAGCGGGAGGAGGGACAGATACGCAGTATTTT	CAWSLAGGGTDTQYF
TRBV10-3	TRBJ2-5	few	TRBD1	TGTGCCATCAGACAGACAGGGGGCCAAGAGACCCAGTACTTC	CAIRQTGGQETQYF
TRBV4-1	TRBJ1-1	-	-	TGCGCCAGCAGCCACCAGGGGAGTTGGGGAGCTTTCTTT	CASSHQGSWGAFF
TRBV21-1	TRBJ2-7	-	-	TGTGCCAGCATAGGGGACAGCGATACCTACGAGCAGTACTTC	CASIGDSDTYEQYF
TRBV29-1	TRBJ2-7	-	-	TGCAGCGTTGTGGGGCCAAGCCGCTACGAGCAGTACTTC	CSVVGPSRYEQYF
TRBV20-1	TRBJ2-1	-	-	TGCAGTGCAATCCCCCTCAATGAGCAGTTCTTC	CSAIPLNEQFF
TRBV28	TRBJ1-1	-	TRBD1	TGTGCCAGCAGGGCCGGGACAGAATACAACACTGAAGCTTTCTTT	CASRAGTEYNTEAFF
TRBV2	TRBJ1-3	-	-	TGTGCCAGCAGTACAGGGTATGGAAACACCATATATTTT	CASSTGYGNTIYF
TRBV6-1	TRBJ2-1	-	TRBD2	TGTGCCAGCAGTGGGTCGGGACTAGTAGGCAATGAGCAGTTCTTC	CASSGSGLVGNEQFF
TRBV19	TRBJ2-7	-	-	TGTGCCAGTAGTATTCGGCAGGGTCGGGACGAGCAGTACTTC	CASSIRQGRDEQYF
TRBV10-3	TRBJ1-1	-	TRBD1	TGTGCCATCAGTAGACAGGGGTCGAACACTGAAGCTTTCTTT	CAISRQGSNTEAFF
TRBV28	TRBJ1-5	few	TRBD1	TGTGCCAGCAGTTCGGGACAGGCAGGCAATCAGCCCCAGCATTTT	CASSSGQAGNQPQHF
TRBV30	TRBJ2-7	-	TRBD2	TGTGCCTGGAGTGCGCCGGGACTAACCTACGAGCAGTACTTC	CAWSAPGLTYEQYF
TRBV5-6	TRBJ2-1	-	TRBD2	TGTGCCAGCAGCCTCCTACGGGGGGAACCCTACAATGAGCAGTTCTTC	CASSLLRGEPYNEQFF
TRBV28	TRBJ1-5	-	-	TGTGCCAGCAGTTGGTTGGAGGGGGGGTCGGAGCCCCAGCATTTT	CASSWLEGGSEPQHF
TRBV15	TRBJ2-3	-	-	TGTGCCACCAGCTACGGGGTCACAGATACGCAGTATTTT	CATSYGVTDTQYF
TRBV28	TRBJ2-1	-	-	TGTGCCAGCAGTCCGGGAGGCAGGGGGAATGAGCAGTTCTTC	CASSPGGRGNEQFF
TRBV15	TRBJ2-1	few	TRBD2	TGTGCCACCAGCAGAGCTAGCGGAGACTACAATGAGCAGTTCTTC	CATSRASGDYNEQFF
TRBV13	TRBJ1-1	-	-	TGTGCCAGCAGCACGGTAAACACTGAAGCTTTCTTT	CASSTVNTEAFF
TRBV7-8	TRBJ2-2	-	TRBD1	TGTGCCAGCAGCTCGGGACAGGCGACCGGGGAGCTGTTTTTT	CASSSGQATGELFF
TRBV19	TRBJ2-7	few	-	TGTGCCAGTAGTGGACCCCACTACGAGCAGTACTTC	CASSGPHYEQYF
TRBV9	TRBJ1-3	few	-	TGTGCCAGCAGCGTAGACCACTCTGGAAACACCATATATTTT	CASSVDHSGNTIYF
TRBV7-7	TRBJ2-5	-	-	TGTGCTAGCTCACAGGAGATCCAAGAGACCCAGTACTTC	CASSQEIQETQYF
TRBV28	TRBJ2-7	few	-	TGTGCCAGCATTGGGTCCTCCTACGAGCAGTACTTC	CASIGSSYEQYF
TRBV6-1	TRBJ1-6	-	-	TGTGCCAGCAGTGATTATAAGCAGCGGAATTCACCCCTCCACTTT	CASSDYKQRNSPLHF
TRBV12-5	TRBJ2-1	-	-	TGTGCTAGTGGTACAGGGGGGGATGAGCAGTTCTTC	CASGTGGDEQFF
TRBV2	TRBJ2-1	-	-	TGTGCCAGCAGAGACCATTCCCTAGTTAGGACTAAGTTCTTC	CASRDHSLVRTKFF
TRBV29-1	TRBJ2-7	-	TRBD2	TGCAGCGCCTTAGCGGGAGGAACCTACGAGCAGTACTTC	CSALAGGTYEQYF
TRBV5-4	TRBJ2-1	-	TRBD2	TGTGCCAGCAGCGTCCCGACTAGCGGGAGTTTGAATGAGCAGTTCTTC	CASSVPTSGSLNEQFF
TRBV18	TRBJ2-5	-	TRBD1	TGTGCCAGCTCACGCGACAGGGTAGAGACCCAGTACTTC	CASSRDRVETQYF
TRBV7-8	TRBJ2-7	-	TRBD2	TGTGCCAGCAGCTCGGTTGGGGGGACTAGCGGGACAAGTGAGCAGTACTTC	CASSSVGGTSGTSEQYF
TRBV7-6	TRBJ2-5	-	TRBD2	TGTGCCAGCAGCTTAGCACTAGCGGGAGGGAAAGAGACCCAGTACTTC	CASSLALAGGKETQYF
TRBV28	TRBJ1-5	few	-	TGTGCCACCACCGACAGACGCTATAGCAATCAGCCCCAGCATTTT	CATTDRRYSNQPQHF
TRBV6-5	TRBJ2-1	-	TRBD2	TGTGCCAGCAGTTACTCGCCGGGAGGGGCCTACAATGAGCAGTTCTTC	CASSYSPGGAYNEQFF
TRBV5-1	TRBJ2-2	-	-	TGCGCCAGCAGTTTGGCTATGGACGCCGGGGAGCTGTTTTTT	CASSLAMDAGELFF
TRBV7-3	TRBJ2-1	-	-	TGTGCCAGCAGCAAACAGGGGACTTACAATGAGCAGTTCTTC	CASSKQGTYNEQFF
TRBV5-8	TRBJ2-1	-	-	TGTGCCAGCAGCCCCTACAGGGTTTTGGTGGTAAATGAGCAGTTCTTC	CASSPYRVLVVNEQFF